The 10 T cell receptor beta chains below come from one sample, sequenced in a study of shared clonotypes between healthy human individuals. TCRdb's copy holds only in-frame clones and misses some; the assay was immunoSEQ multiplex PCR. The data show 2 million to 3 million clones, with over 85% seen just once and 0.36% held by the top ten. Sequenced: naive CD4+ T cells from PBMCs. Subset given: CD45RA+ positively selected. Receptors originate from a man aged 18-30 years in good health. Some clones in this sample may be carry-over from other donors' samples.

The rearrangement links TRBV6-1 to TRBJ1-3; D call uncertain. The CDR3 sequence is 11 residues long. In germline, CDR1 is MNHNS, CDR2 SASEGT. Trimming pared 5 bases from V and 8 bases from J, leaving 7 bases between. The CDR3 nucleotides read TGTGCCAGCAGTACCCGGGACACCATATATTTT. It is translated as CASSTRDTIYF.

Details on this clone: Distinct nucleotide sequences in the sample also encode this CDR3. This chain links TRBV18 with TRBJ2-7; D may be TRBD1 (5 bases). Trimming removed 3 bases at V and 3 bases at J, with 9 bases between. The germline gives CDR1 KGHSH, CDR2 LQKENI. CDR3 length: 13 residues. The DNA of the CDR3 is TGTGCCAGCTCACCGGGGCAGTTCTACGAGCAGTACTTC. Protein product: CASSPGQFYEQYF.

The chain combines TRBV7-2 with TRBJ1-5; no firm D call. Germline CDR1 is SGHTA and CDR2 is FQGNSA. V lost 6 bases to trimming and J lost 1 base, with 13 bases between them. This CDR3 is built from 15 residues. The CDR3 DNA reads TGTGCCAGCAGACCAGACCATCCCAGCAATCAGCCCCAGCATTTT. This codes for CASRPDHPSNQPQHF.

This sequence joins TRBV11-2 and TRBJ2-7, with 11 bases aligning to TRBD1. The CDR3 is made up of 15 amino acids. After removal of 5 bases from V and 3 bases from J, the junction contained 6 bases not matched to a gene. Germline V CDR1 and CDR2: SGHAT, FQNNGV. The CDR3 is CASSATGTGGYEQYF. DNA for the CDR3: TGTGCCAGCAGCGCCACCGGGACAGGGGGCTACGAGCAGTACTTC.

This chain connects TRBV5-6 to TRBJ2-7, with TRBD2 matching over 14 bases. Germline CDR1 reads SGHDT; CDR2 reads YYEEEE. The CDR3 contains 16 residues. V gave up 2 bases and J gave up 4 bases; unmatched junction bases: 5. CDR3 sequence (DNA): TGTGCCAGCAGCTTTGGACTAGCGGGAGGTCGGTACGAGCAGTACTTC. As protein: CASSFGLAGGRYEQYF. The full variable domain, rest sourced from reference TRBV5-6 and TRBJ2-7, is DAGVTQSPTHLIKTRGQQVTLRCSPKSGHDTVSWYQQALGQGPQFIFQYYEEEERQRGNFPDRFSGHQFPNYSSELNVNALLLGDSALYLCASSFGLAGGRYEQYFGPGTRLTVT.

The chain links TRBV28 to TRBJ2-3; D may match TRBD1 or TRBD2 (7 bases each). Germline V gives CDR1 MDHEN, CDR2 SYDVKM. CDR3 length: 15 amino acids. Trimming stripped 6 bases from V and 6 bases from J, with 19 bases between. DNA of the CDR3: TGTGCCAGCAGCCCAGGGGGGGGGAAATCGGATACGCAGTATTTT. This gives the protein CASSPGGGKSDTQYF. The variable domain in full, completed from reference TRBV28 and TRBJ2-3, reads DVKVTQSSRYLVKRTGEKVFLECVQDMDHENMFWYRQDPGLGLRLIYFSYDVKMKEKGDIPEGYSVSREKKERFSLILESASTNQTSMYLCASSPGGGKSDTQYFGPGTRLTVL.

A note on this clone: At the DNA level, this CDR3 is encoded by other sequences in the same sample as well. The chain employs TRBV9 and TRBJ2-1; D gene unclear. CDR3 size: 12 residues. Per germline, CDR1 SGDLS and CDR2 YYNGEE. Between the trimmed V and J ends, which lost 3 bases and 3 bases, there was a span of 4 bases. In DNA form, the CDR3 reads TGTGCCAGCAGCGGAGGCTACAATGAGCAGTTCTTC. It translates to CASSGGYNEQFF.

The chain joins TRBV18 to TRBJ2-4; D is perhaps TRBD2 (6 bases). V was shortened by 0 bases and J by 3 bases, with 15 bases between the two germline ends. Germline lookup yields CDR1 KGHSH and CDR2 LQKENI. CDR3 length: 17 residues. For the CDR3, the DNA is TGTGCCAGCTCACCACCGGAGGTGGCGCGGGGCAAAAACATTCAGTACTTC. Its translation is CASSPPEVARGKNIQYF. Supplemented by reference TRBV18 and TRBJ2-4, the full variable domain reads NAGVMQNPRHLVRRRGQEARLRCSPMKGHSHVYWYRQLPEEGLKFMVYLQKENIIDESGMPKERFSAEFPKEGPSILRIQQVVRGDSAAYFCASSPPEVARGKNIQYFGAGTRLSVL.

This chain links TRBV7-8 with TRBJ2-3, with D maybe TRBD2 (5 bases). The CDR3 has 13 residues. Trimming stripped 5 bases from V and 11 bases from J, with 17 bases between. The germline V gene has CDR1 SGHVS and CDR2 FQNEAQ. CDR3 loop: CASSPRTSREQYF. In DNA form, the CDR3 reads TGTGCCAGCAGCCCCCGCACAAGTCGGGAGCAGTATTTT.

The rearrangement uses TRBV4-1 and TRBJ1-2; D remains unclear. Trimming cost V 0 bases and J 4 bases, with 12 bases left between them. The CDR3 runs 15 residues. Germline values: CDR1 MGHRA, CDR2 YSYEKL. CDR3 sequence reads: CASSQEVRERYGYTF. For the CDR3, the DNA is TGCGCCAGCAGCCAAGAGGTCCGCGAGCGCTATGGCTACACCTTC.